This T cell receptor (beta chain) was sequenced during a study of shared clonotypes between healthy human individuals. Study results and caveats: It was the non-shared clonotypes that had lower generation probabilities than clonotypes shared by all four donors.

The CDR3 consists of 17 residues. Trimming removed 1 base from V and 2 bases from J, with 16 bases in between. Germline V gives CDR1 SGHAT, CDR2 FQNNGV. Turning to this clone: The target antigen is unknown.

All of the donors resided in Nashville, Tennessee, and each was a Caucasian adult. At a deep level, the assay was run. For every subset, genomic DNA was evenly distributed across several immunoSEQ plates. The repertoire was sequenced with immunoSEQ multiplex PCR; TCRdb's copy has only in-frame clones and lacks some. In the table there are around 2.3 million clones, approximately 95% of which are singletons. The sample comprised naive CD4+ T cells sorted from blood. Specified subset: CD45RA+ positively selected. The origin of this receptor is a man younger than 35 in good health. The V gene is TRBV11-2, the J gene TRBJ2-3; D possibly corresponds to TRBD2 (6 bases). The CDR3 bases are TGTGCCAGCAGCTTAGGCGGTACGGGGGTAAACACAGATACGCAGTATTTT. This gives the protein CASSLGGTGVNTDTQYF.